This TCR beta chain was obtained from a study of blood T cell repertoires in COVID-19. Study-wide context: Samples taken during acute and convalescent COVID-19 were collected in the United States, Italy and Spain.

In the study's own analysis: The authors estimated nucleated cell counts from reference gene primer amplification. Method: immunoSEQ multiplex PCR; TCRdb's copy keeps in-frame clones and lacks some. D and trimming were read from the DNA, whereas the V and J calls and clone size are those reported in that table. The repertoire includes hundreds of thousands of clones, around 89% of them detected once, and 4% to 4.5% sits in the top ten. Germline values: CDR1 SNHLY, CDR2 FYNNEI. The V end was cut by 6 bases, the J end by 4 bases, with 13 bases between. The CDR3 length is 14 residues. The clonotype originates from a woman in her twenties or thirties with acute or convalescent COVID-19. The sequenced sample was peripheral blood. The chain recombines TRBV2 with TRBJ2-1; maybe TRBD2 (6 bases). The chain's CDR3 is CASRRDSPYNEQFF. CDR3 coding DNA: TGTGCCAGCAGGCGGGACTCCCCATACAATGAGCAGTTCTTC.